The rows below give T cell receptor beta chains drawn from one sample of a study of radiation and T cells in renal cell carcinoma. TCRdb's table, derived via immunoSEQ multiplex PCR, lists solely in-frame clones and lacks some. The sample shows some 140,000 clones, nearly 90% of them seen only once. The specimen comprised blood, sampled from a patient whose treatment included radiotherapy and nephrectomy. The source is a woman in her 50s with renal cell carcinoma. Each CDR3 is given with its conserved first and last residue. The D gene is left open where the match is weak. Clone size is shown for a subset of rows, as once, few, many or a class of expanded clone.

abundance: .; v_gene: TRBV7-8; d_gene: .; j_gene: TRBJ1-1; CDR3nt: TGTGCCAGCAGCTTAGCAGCCGGGACAACTGAAGCTTTCTTT; CDR3aa: CASSLAAGTTEAFF
abundance: .; v_gene: TRBV2; d_gene: .; j_gene: TRBJ1-6; CDR3nt: TGTGCCAGTAATCTCGAGAGGGCCACCTATAATTCACCCCTCCACTTT; CDR3aa: CASNLERATYNSPLHF
abundance: .; v_gene: TRBV5-1; d_gene: .; j_gene: TRBJ1-1; CDR3nt: TGCGCCAGCACCGAGGGGGATGAAGCTTTCTTT; CDR3aa: CASTEGDEAFF
abundance: .; v_gene: TRBV7-2; d_gene: TRBD1; j_gene: TRBJ2-2; CDR3nt: TGTGCCAGCAGCTTAGTGGGGACAGCGAACACCGGGGAGCTGTTTTTT; CDR3aa: CASSLVGTANTGELFF
abundance: .; v_gene: TRBV19; d_gene: .; j_gene: TRBJ2-1; CDR3nt: TGTGCCAGTAGTCGAGGGACTGGGAATGAGCAGTTCTTC; CDR3aa: CASSRGTGNEQFF
abundance: .; v_gene: TRBV6-1; d_gene: .; j_gene: TRBJ1-5; CDR3nt: TGTGCCAGCAGTGGCCCCCTGGAGGGACTTAGCAATCAGCCCCAGCATTTT; CDR3aa: CASSGPLEGLSNQPQHF
abundance: .; v_gene: TRBV7-8; d_gene: .; j_gene: TRBJ1-5; CDR3nt: TGTGCCAGCAGCTTCAGGAGCCAGCCCCAGCATTTT; CDR3aa: CASSFRSQPQHF
abundance: .; v_gene: TRBV2; d_gene: .; j_gene: TRBJ1-2; CDR3nt: TGTGCCAGCAGTGAACGTCAGGGTACCTATGGCTACACCTTC; CDR3aa: CASSERQGTYGYTF
abundance: .; v_gene: TRBV2; d_gene: TRBD2; j_gene: TRBJ2-5; CDR3nt: TGTGCCACCTTGATAGCGGGGGGTCTCCAAGAGACCCAGTACTTC; CDR3aa: CATLIAGGLQETQYF
abundance: once; v_gene: TRBV2; d_gene: TRBD1; j_gene: TRBJ1-1; CDR3nt: TGTGCCAGCAGCCGAAAGGGGGCAGGTACTGAAGCTTTCTTT; CDR3aa: CASSRKGAGTEAFF
abundance: .; v_gene: TRBV14; d_gene: .; j_gene: TRBJ1-5; CDR3nt: TGTGCCAGCAGCCAGCGGAACAATCAGCCCCAGCATTTT; CDR3aa: CASSQRNNQPQHF
abundance: .; v_gene: TRBV5-1; d_gene: .; j_gene: TRBJ2-3; CDR3nt: TGCGCCAGCAGCTTGTTTGTGACAGCTAGCACAGATACGCAGTATTTT; CDR3aa: CASSLFVTASTDTQYF
abundance: .; v_gene: TRBV9; d_gene: TRBD2; j_gene: TRBJ2-7; CDR3nt: TGTGCCAGCAGCCCTCGGACCGGGGGGGACGAGCAGTACTTC; CDR3aa: CASSPRTGGDEQYF
abundance: .; v_gene: TRBV7-2; d_gene: .; j_gene: TRBJ1-2; CDR3nt: TGTGCCAGCAGCTTAGCCACGGTAGGCGGCTACACCTTC; CDR3aa: CASSLATVGGYTF
abundance: .; v_gene: TRBV9; d_gene: TRBD1; j_gene: TRBJ2-7; CDR3nt: TGTGCCAGCAGCCCCCGACAGGGGAGCACCTACGAGCAGTACTTC; CDR3aa: CASSPRQGSTYEQYF
abundance: .; v_gene: TRBV6-5; d_gene: .; j_gene: TRBJ2-7; CDR3nt: TGTGCCAGCCGGCTGAGGGGGTCGGGAAGCGAGCAGTACTTC; CDR3aa: CASRLRGSGSEQYF
abundance: .; v_gene: TRBV5-6; d_gene: TRBD1; j_gene: TRBJ2-3; CDR3nt: TGTGCCAGCAGCTTGTGGGGGGACAGGAGCACAGATACGCAGTATTTT; CDR3aa: CASSLWGDRSTDTQYF
abundance: .; v_gene: TRBV6-5; d_gene: .; j_gene: TRBJ1-1; CDR3nt: TGTGCCAGCAGTTCTTTCGGACTGCCTGGGGGCACTGAAGCTTTCTTT; CDR3aa: CASSSFGLPGGTEAFF
abundance: .; v_gene: TRBV7-2; d_gene: TRBD2; j_gene: TRBJ2-4; CDR3nt: TGTGCCAGCAGCTTAGCCGGGACTAGCGGGGGCCCCAGCAAAAACATTCAGTACTTC; CDR3aa: CASSLAGTSGGPSKNIQYF
abundance: .; v_gene: TRBV6-5; d_gene: .; j_gene: TRBJ1-1; CDR3nt: TGTGCCAGCAGCAAACGAGGGGCCCGCGGGACTGAAGCTTTCTTT; CDR3aa: CASSKRGARGTEAFF
abundance: .; v_gene: TRBV14; d_gene: .; j_gene: TRBJ1-1; CDR3nt: TGTGCCAGCAGCCAAGAATTGTGGGCCGGAGGGAACACTGAAGCTTTCTTT; CDR3aa: CASSQELWAGGNTEAFF
abundance: .; v_gene: TRBV7-2; d_gene: .; j_gene: TRBJ2-5; CDR3nt: TGTGCCAGCAGCTTAGGAGGACAAGAGACCCAGTACTTC; CDR3aa: CASSLGGQETQYF
abundance: .; v_gene: TRBV19; d_gene: .; j_gene: TRBJ1-1; CDR3nt: TGTGCCAGTAGTACCCGGACATCGCTGAACACTGAAGCTTTCTTT; CDR3aa: CASSTRTSLNTEAFF
abundance: .; v_gene: TRBV6-1; d_gene: TRBD1; j_gene: TRBJ1-3; CDR3nt: TGTGCCAGCAGTGAAGTGCCACAGGGGTTTACTGGAAACACCATATATTTT; CDR3aa: CASSEVPQGFTGNTIYF